This TCR beta chain was sequenced in a study of cytomegalovirus exposure and HLA in healthy donors. Study details: Earlier, 100 million or so unique TCR beta sequences were recovered from about 179 million T cells by an analysis.

This CDR3 is 12 amino acids long. Germline V gene lookup returns CDR1 SGHAT and CDR2 FQNNGV. V was pared by 1 base and J by 3 bases, with 3 bases between. The study ran its PCR with 60 Vbeta and 13 Jbeta primers. Produced via immunoSEQ multiplex PCR; TCRdb's table is partial and in-frame only. Here the sample spans about 270,000 clones, about 66% being singletons. In its sample, this clone was seen once. Antigen: not known. Regarding the study as a whole: Sequencing probably produced one cluster of sequence variants that were highly shared. No immune exposure information besides CMV serostatus was available. For TCR beta chains, V- and J-gene trimming was later linked to a missense DCLRE1C variant.

Sequencing was done on a sample of PBMCs. The chain employs TRBV11-2 and TRBJ1-1; the D is unclear. This clonotype was sampled from a female donor in good health and CMV-seronegative. CDR3 residues: CASSLVDTEAFF. The CDR3 region has the DNA TGTGCCAGCAGCTTAGTCGACACTGAAGCTTTCTTT.